There are a few counts of the clone carrying this T cell receptor (beta chain). Unique molecular identifiers were used to barcode this TCRbeta library. TCRdb redid the calling of the PCR reads with MiXCR, one entry per CDR3 protein. The sample has hundreds of thousands of distinct CDR3 sequences, over 9.5% seen once. The record originates from a study of T-cell reconstitution after alpha-beta-depleted transplantation in children. Germline V gene sequence: CDR1 GTSNPN, CDR2 SVGIG (reference sequence). The length of the CDR3 is 14 residues. The V gene lost 4 bases and the J gene lost 4 bases, with 14 bases spanning the gap.

This receptor was obtained from a child aged 2-15 years with inherited bone marrow failure, due to receive a stem cell transplant. The chain combines TRBV30 with TRBJ2-1; maybe TRBD2 (5 bases). The sequences come from PBMCs, collected before TCRalphabeta/CD19-depleted stem cell transplant. The CDR3 region is CAWKPLAGYNEQFF. In DNA, the CDR3 is TGTGCCTGGAAACCTCTCGCGGGTTACAATGAGCAGTTCTTC.